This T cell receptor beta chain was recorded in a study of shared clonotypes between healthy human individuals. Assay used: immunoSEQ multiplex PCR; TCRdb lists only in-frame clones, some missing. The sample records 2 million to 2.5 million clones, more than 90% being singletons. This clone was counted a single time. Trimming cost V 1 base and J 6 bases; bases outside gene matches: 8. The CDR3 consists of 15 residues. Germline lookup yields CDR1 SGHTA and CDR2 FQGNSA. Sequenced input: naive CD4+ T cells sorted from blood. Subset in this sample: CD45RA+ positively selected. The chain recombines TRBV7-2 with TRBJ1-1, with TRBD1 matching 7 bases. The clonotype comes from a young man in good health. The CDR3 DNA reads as TGTGCCAGCAGCTTAGTTGAGGGGGCAAGGGCTGAAGCTTTCTTT. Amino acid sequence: CASSLVEGARAEAFF. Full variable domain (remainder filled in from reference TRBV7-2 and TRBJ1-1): GAGVSQSPSNKVTEKGKDVELRCDPISGHTALYWYRQSLGQGLEFLIYFQGNSAPDKSGLPSDRFSAERTGGSVSTLTIQRTQQEDSAVYLCASSLVEGARAEAFFGQGTRLTVV.